This T cell receptor beta chain stems from a study of PD-L1 blockade in urothelial cancer. Study at large: The study started patients on atezolizumab at some point between 2014 and 2016, giving 1,200 mg intravenously every 3 weeks.

This table comes from immunoSEQ multiplex PCR, and its TCRdb copy is limited to in-frame clones, with some not included. Of around 63,000 clones in the sample, about four fifths were seen once. Time point here: pretreatment peripheral blood. The patients' disease, urothelial carcinoma, was locally advanced or metastatic. The sample was PBMCs, taken around atezolizumab (anti-PD-L1) treatment. The sequence derives from a man between 65 and 85 years old with urothelial cancer.

The chain's CDR3 is CASSLVPGPYEQYF. In nucleotides, the CDR3 is TGTGCCAGCAGCTTAGTGCCAGGGCCCTACGAGCAGTACTTC. The chain recombines TRBV7-2 with TRBJ2-7, with D possibly matching TRBD1 (5 bases). Per germline, CDR1 SGHTA and CDR2 FQGNSA. Between the trimmed V and J ends, which lost 1 base and 2 bases, there was a span of 9 bases. This CDR3 is built from 14 residues.